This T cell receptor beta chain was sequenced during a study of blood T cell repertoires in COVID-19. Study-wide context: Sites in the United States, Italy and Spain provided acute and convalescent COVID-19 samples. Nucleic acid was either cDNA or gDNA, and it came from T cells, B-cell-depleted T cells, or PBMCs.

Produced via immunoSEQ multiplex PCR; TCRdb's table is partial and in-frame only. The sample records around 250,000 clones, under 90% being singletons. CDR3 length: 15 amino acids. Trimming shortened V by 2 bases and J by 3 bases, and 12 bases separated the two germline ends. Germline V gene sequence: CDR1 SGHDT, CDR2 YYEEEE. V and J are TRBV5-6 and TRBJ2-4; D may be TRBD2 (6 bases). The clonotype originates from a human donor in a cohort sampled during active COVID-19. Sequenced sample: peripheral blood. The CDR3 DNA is TGTGCCAGCAGCTTTCTCGGGGGAGTCAAAAACATTCAGTACTTC. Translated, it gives CASSFLGGVKNIQYF.